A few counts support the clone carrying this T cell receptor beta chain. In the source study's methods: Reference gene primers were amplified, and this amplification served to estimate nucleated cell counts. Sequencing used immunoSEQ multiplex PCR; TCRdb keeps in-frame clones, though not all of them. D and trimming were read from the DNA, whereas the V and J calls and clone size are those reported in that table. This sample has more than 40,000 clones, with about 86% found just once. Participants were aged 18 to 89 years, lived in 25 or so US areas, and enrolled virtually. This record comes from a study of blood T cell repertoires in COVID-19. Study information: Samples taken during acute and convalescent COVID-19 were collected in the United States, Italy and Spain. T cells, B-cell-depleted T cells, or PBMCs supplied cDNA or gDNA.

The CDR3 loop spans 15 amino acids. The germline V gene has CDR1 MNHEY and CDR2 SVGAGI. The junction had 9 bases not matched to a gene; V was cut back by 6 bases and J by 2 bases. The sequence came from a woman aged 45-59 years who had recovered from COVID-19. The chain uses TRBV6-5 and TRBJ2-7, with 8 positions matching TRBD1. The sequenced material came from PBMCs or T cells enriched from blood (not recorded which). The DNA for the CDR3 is TGTGCCAGCAGCCCACGTCAGGGGGCGGCCTACGAGCAGTACTTC. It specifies CASSPRQGAAYEQYF.